This T cell receptor beta chain emerged from a study of T cell responses to AZD1222 COVID-19 vaccine. Some clones are missing from TCRdb's copy, which holds only in-frame ones; the method was immunoSEQ multiplex PCR. The table has 90,000 to 120,000 clones, about 93% seen once; the top ten hold 5% to 7.5%. This CDR3 is 14 amino acids long. Germline-derived CDR1 and CDR2 are MDHEN and SYDVKM. The V gene lost 3 bases and the J gene lost 9 bases, with 12 bases spanning the gap. This clone was counted a single time. J is TRBJ1-6 and V is TRBV28; maybe TRBD1 (5 bases). The sequenced sample was peripheral blood, obtained 28 days after the second AZD1222 dose. The sequence derives from an adult who received the AZD1222 COVID-19 vaccine. Written as DNA, the CDR3 is TGTGCCAGCAGTTTGCAGGGCCGTGCTTCACCCCTCCACTTT. Encoded protein: CASSLQGRASPLHF.